Below are 28 T cell receptor beta chains sequenced from a single sample in a study of tumor-infiltrating lymphocytes in primary liver carcinoma. The authors made TCR beta cDNA from roughly 480 ng total RNA with a constant-region primer. Slightly modified ARM-PCR with three nested multiplex PCR rounds yielded TCR beta libraries. Investigators reported that the first two PCR rounds, at 10 to 11 cycles each, used TRBV1-TRBV30 forward primers with a C-beta reverse primer. TCRdb called the multiplex PCR reads again in MiXCR, with one record for every CDR3 protein. The repertoire holds 310,000 or so distinct CDR3 sequences, with more than 55% as singletons. Out of unsorted whole blood came the blood RNA, and germline DNA was extracted as well. The sample was peripheral blood. The receptors were gathered from a woman between 25 and 40 years old with primary liver carcinoma and hepatitis B virus infection.

Details on this clonotype: At one boundary the junction diverges from the germline segment, which might be a read error. The V and J genes are TRBV5-8 and TRBJ2-7; 7 bases are a match to TRBD1. Germline-derived CDR1 and CDR2 are SGHTS and YDEGEE. The CDR3 contains 12 residues. DNA for the CDR3: TGTGCCAACAGCCCACAGGGGTACGAGCAGTACTTC. It is translated as CANSPQGYEQYF.

The gene calls are TRBV6-6 and TRBJ1-1; D gene ambiguous. The CDR3 consists of 11 residues. Trimming shortened V by 7 bases and J by 6 bases, and 9 bases separated the two germline ends. The germline gives CDR1 MNHNY, CDR2 SVGAGI (reference sequence). CDR3 sequence: CASMREAEAFF. DNA of the CDR3: TGTGCCAGCATGAGGGAGGCTGAAGCTTTCTTT.

In the case of this clonotype: Likely a read error: the CDR3 ends without its conserved phenylalanine or tryptophan. No DNA is shown, since the ends of the CDR3 on it are uncertain; the CDR3 is the one TCRdb lists. The V and J genes are TRBV29-1 and TRBJ1-1; the tabulated D call, TRBD1, remains unverified against the DNA. Both ends counted, the CDR3 spans 12 residues. Germline-derived CDR1 and CDR2 are SQVTM and ANQGSEA. The CDR3 reads CSVRDLNTEAIS.

The chain is built from TRBV12-3 or TRBV12-4 and TRBJ1-1, with 7 bases lining up with TRBD1. The CDR3 has 15 amino acids. V was pared by 11 bases and J by 0 bases, with 12 bases of the junction left unmatched. CDR3 region: CAGSYRQGLNTEAFF. In DNA form, the CDR3 reads TGTGCCGGTAGTTACCGACAGGGTTTGAACACTGAAGCTTTCTTT.

This clonotype came up many times. This CDR3 reads CASSLDGQDGGYTF. Written as DNA, the CDR3 is TGTGCCAGCAGCTTAGATGGACAGGATGGAGGCTACACCTTC. The gene calls are TRBV11-1 and TRBJ1-2; TRBD1 agrees at 7 bases. Trimming cost V 1 base and J 8 bases; bases outside gene matches: 7. CDR1 and CDR2 from the germline V gene are SGHAT and FQDESV (reference sequence). The CDR3 totals 14 residues.

J is TRBJ1-1 and V is TRBV6-2 or TRBV6-3; D gene uncertain. The CDR3 sequence is 13 residues long. Trimming took 4 bases from V and 0 from J, leaving 6 bases between them. Per the germline V gene, CDR1 is MNHEY and CDR2 is SVGEGT. The CDR3 DNA reads TGTGCCAGCAGTTTCATGATGAACACTGAAGCTTTCTTT. It yields the protein CASSFMMNTEAFF.

The rearrangement uses TRBV12-3 or TRBV12-4 and TRBJ1-4; TRBD1 matches 9 bases. V was clipped by 7 bases and J by 8 bases; unmatched bases: 8. CDR3 length: 14 residues. The CDR3 region is CASTPTGGREKLFF. CDR3 coding DNA: TGTGCCAGCACCCCGACAGGGGGAAGAGAAAAACTGTTTTTT.

The chain has TRBV12-3 or TRBV12-4 and TRBJ2-5; 9 bases fit TRBD1. The V gene end was trimmed by 4 bases and the J gene end by 3 bases; junction bases not matched to a gene: 3. The CDR3 runs to 14 residues. The CDR3 DNA sequence: TGTGCCAGCAGTTGGGACAGGGACGAAGAGACCCAGTACTTC. Translation: CASSWDRDEETQYF.

This chain links TRBV6-5 with TRBJ2-3; 8 nucleotides agree with TRBD2. CDR3 length equals 19 residues. The ends lost 0 bases at V and 1 base at J; junction bases unmatched: 12. Per germline, CDR1 MNHEY and CDR2 SVGAGI. CDR3 sequence: CASSYSDSGGWYGTDTQYF. Here the CDR3 DNA reads TGTGCCAGCAGTTACTCCGACTCGGGAGGGTGGTACGGCACAGATACGCAGTATTTT.

The chain recombines TRBV4-3 with TRBJ2-5; 9 bases are a match to TRBD1. V was clipped by 0 bases and J by 11 bases; unmatched bases: 4. The germline CDR1 and CDR2 sequences are LGHNA and YSLEER. The CDR3 is 13 amino acids. The chain's CDR3 is CASSQERTGAQYF. As DNA, the CDR3 is TGCGCCAGCAGCCAAGAGAGGACAGGGGCACAGTACTTC.

Ten or more counts support this clonotype. The chain links TRBV12-3 or TRBV12-4 to TRBJ2-6; D possibly matches TRBD1 or TRBD2 (6 bases each). CDR3 length: 14 residues. The V and J ends lost 9 bases and 2 bases respectively, with 11 bases between them. CDR3 residues: CASTGGAGANVLTF. The CDR3, as DNA: TGTGCCAGTACCGGGGGCGCTGGGGCCAACGTCCTGACTTTC.

On this clonotype: The CDR3 does not end in the conserved phenylalanine or tryptophan, so this is likely a read error. The CDR3 DNA is TGTGCCTTCTCCAACATTCCAGGGGGGCCCGGGGAGCTGTTTTCT. Its translation is CAFSNIPGGPGELFS. The chain couples TRBV30 to TRBJ2-2, with D possibly being TRBD1 (7 bases). CDR1 and CDR2 from the germline V gene are GTSNPN and SVGIG (reference sequence). V was trimmed by 7 bases and J by 6 bases, leaving 21 bases between them. The CDR3 spans 15 residues.

As to this clonotype: A much larger clone lies a single base off, so this may be a read error. This chain uses TRBV4-1 with TRBJ2-1; D unclear. The CDR3 is 12 amino acids. CDR1 and CDR2 from the germline V gene are MGHRA and YSYEKL. The V gene lost 3 bases and the J gene lost 6 bases, with 6 bases spanning the gap. The CDR3: CASSHLCNEQFF. The CDR3 nucleotides are TGCGCCAGCAGCCACCTTTGCAATGAGCAGTTCTTC.

This CDR3 reads CASNLDRGRRDTQYF. Here the CDR3 DNA reads TGTGCCAGCAATTTGGACAGGGGTAGGAGAGATACGCAGTATTTT. V usage is TRBV11-1 and J usage is TRBJ2-3, with 9 bases fitting TRBD1. CDR1 is SGHAT and CDR2 is FQDESV in the germline V gene (reference sequence). This CDR3 region has 15 residues. J lost 5 bases, V lost 7 bases, and 10 bases had no gene match.

The rearrangement joins TRBV30 to TRBJ2-6; D not certain. Germline values: CDR1 GTSNPN, CDR2 SVGIG (reference sequence). The CDR3 is 12 amino acids. V lost 5 bases and J 3 bases, leaving 5 bases between the germline ends. The CDR3, as DNA: TGTGCCTGGTTTAGTGGGGCCAACGTCCTGACTTTC. Its protein product is CAWFSGANVLTF.

This clonotype was seen a few times. The chain couples TRBV12-5 to TRBJ1-5, with a tentative D call TRBD1 (6 bases). V was clipped by 5 bases and J by 0 bases, with 17 bases between them. Germline CDR1 reads LGHNT; CDR2 reads FRNRAP. The CDR3 loop spans 17 amino acids. CDR3 sequence: CASGRPGQTYSNQPQHF. CDR3 sequence (DNA): TGTGCTAGTGGTCGCCCCGGACAGACCTATAGCAATCAGCCCCAGCATTTT. The whole variable domain, remainder taken from reference TRBV12-5 and TRBJ1-5, is DARVTQTPRHKVTEMGQEVTMRCQPILGHNTVFWYRQTMMQGLELLAYFRNRAPLDDSGMPKDRFSAEMPDATLATLKIQPSEPRDSAVYFCASGRPGQTYSNQPQHFGDGTRLSIL.

This clonotype showed up many times. The chain carries TRBV11-3 and TRBJ1-1; D not resolved. From germline, CDR1 is SGHNT and CDR2 YENEEA. Trimming cost V 4 bases and J 0 bases, with 15 bases left between them. The CDR3 extends over 16 amino acids. DNA for the CDR3: TGTGCCAGCAGCTCTAGATTGGGAACGATGAACACTGAAGCTTTCTTT. It encodes CASSSRLGTMNTEAFF.

J is TRBJ2-5 and V is TRBV7-9; 7 positions agree with TRBD1. V shed 10 bases, J shed 2 bases, and the junction held 10 bases outside the gene matches. This CDR3 contains 14 residues. Germline values: CDR1 SEHNR, CDR2 FQNEAQ (reference sequence). CDR3 region: CATYHRDSQETQYF. CDR3 nucleotides: TGTGCCACCTACCACAGGGACAGTCAAGAGACCCAGTACTTC.

With respect to this clonotype: Mismatch with germline at one junction end may stem from a read error. The rearrangement uses TRBV11-2 and TRBJ2-7, with 13 bases that match TRBD2. This CDR3 is built from 15 residues. Germline V CDR1 and CDR2: SGHAT, FQNNGV. CDR3: CASSGGTSGNYVQYF. In DNA, the CDR3 is TGTGCCAGCAGCGGAGGGACTAGCGGGAATTACGTGCAGTACTTT.

As to this clonotype: A clone one base away is much larger, so this may be a read error. The rearrangement uses TRBV6-2 or TRBV6-3 and TRBJ2-1; D possibly corresponds to TRBD2 (5 bases). V dropped 4 bases and J dropped 6 bases, with 10 bases sitting between them. Germline loops: CDR1 MNHEY, CDR2 SVGEGT. There are 13 residues in the CDR3. Written as DNA, the CDR3 is TGTGCCAGCAGTTCCGGACTGACCAATGAGCAGTTCTTC. This encodes CASSSGLTNEQFF.

Points on this clonotype: A read error may account for a junction end that differs from germline. The chain is built from TRBV28 and TRBJ2-7; possibly TRBD1 for D (6 bases). This CDR3 contains 16 residues. The V gene's germline CDR1 is MDHEN and CDR2 SYDVKM. The CDR3, as DNA: TGTGCCAGCAGAAAGGACAGAAGCATCCCTTTCTACGAGCAATACTTC. Translated, it gives CASRKDRSIPFYEQYF. The whole variable domain, filled in from reference TRBV28 and TRBJ2-7, reads DVKVTQSSRYLVKRTGEKVFLECVQDMDHENMFWYRQDPGLGLRLIYFSYDVKMKEKGDIPEGYSVSREKKERFSLILESASTNQTSMYLCASRKDRSIPFYEQYFGPGTRLTVT.

About this clonotype: One junction end does not reproduce the germline sequence, and a read error may be involved. The chain links TRBV29-1 to TRBJ1-1, with D possibly matching TRBD1 (6 bases). The CDR3 is made up of 15 amino acids. The germline V gene has CDR1 SQVTM and CDR2 ANQGSEA. As DNA, the CDR3 is TGCGGTGCCATAGGGGGGGTTTGGAGGAACACTGGAGCTCTCTTT. The encoded protein is CGAIGGVWRNTGALF.

A word on this clonotype: A much larger clone sits a single nucleotide away, making a read error possible. V is TRBV29-1 and J is TRBJ2-1, with D perhaps matching TRBD2 (6 bases). CDR3 size: 16 residues. Germline V CDR1 and CDR2: SQVTM, ANQGSEA. The CDR3 is CSLTVGGYGSYNKQFF. CDR3 sequence (DNA): TGCAGCCTGACAGTGGGGGGTTATGGCTCCTACAATAAGCAGTTCTTC.

The chain has TRBV7-9 and TRBJ2-3; the match to TRBD2 covers 12 bases. The length of the CDR3 is 15 residues. Germline CDR1 and CDR2: SEHNR and FQNEAQ (reference sequence). Trimming at V came to 6 bases and at J to 9 bases, leaving 10 bases not matched to a gene. The CDR3 loop reads CASRATSGSGGTQYF. CDR3 nucleotide sequence: TGTGCCAGCAGAGCGACTAGCGGGAGTGGTGGCACGCAGTATTTT.

This clonotype is a singleton in its sample. The chain uses TRBV6-6 and TRBJ2-7; TRBD1 agrees at 7 bases. This CDR3 region has 17 residues. J was trimmed by 3 bases and V by 5 bases; bases with no gene match: 16. The germline V gene has CDR1 MNHNY and CDR2 SVGAGI (reference sequence). The DNA for the CDR3 is TGTGCCAGCAGTCTGACTACCACCGGAACAGGGGACTACGAGCAGTACTTC. It yields the protein CASSLTTTGTGDYEQYF.

Concerning this clonotype itself: It may be a read error: a sequence one base away is much more abundant. This chain joins TRBV29-1 and TRBJ2-1; D tentatively fits TRBD1 or TRBD2 (7 bases each). The germline V and J ends were trimmed by 3 bases and 7 bases, with 19 bases remaining between them. The germline CDR1 and CDR2 sequences are SQVTM and ANQGSEA. CDR3 length: 15 residues. CDR3 DNA: TGCAGCGTTGACCACGCCAGGGGGGGTTGGAATGAGCAGTTCTTC. Amino acid sequence: CSVDHARGGWNEQFF.

V gene TRBV29-1 combines with J gene TRBJ1-1; D not resolved. V was cut by 3 bases and J by 2 bases, with 7 bases left in between. The CDR3 length is 12 residues. The germline gives CDR1 SQVTM, CDR2 ANQGSEA. The CDR3 DNA reads as TGCAGCGTTGAGGTTGGAAACACTGAAGCTTTCTTT. This gives the protein CSVEVGNTEAFF. Full variable domain (remainder filled in from reference TRBV29-1 and TRBJ1-1): SAVISQKPSRDICQRGTSLTIQCQVDSQVTMMFWYRQQPGQSLTLIATANQGSEATYESGFVIDKFPISRPNLTFSTLTVSNMSPEDSSIYLCSVEVGNTEAFFGQGTRLTVV.

V is TRBV12-3 or TRBV12-4 and J is TRBJ2-2; D is ambiguous. V was shortened by 4 bases and J by 2 bases, with 11 bases between the two germline ends. The CDR3 spans 15 residues. In DNA, the CDR3 is TGTGCCAGCAGTTCAAGCAAGGGAAACACCGGGGAGCTGTTTTTT. Its translation: CASSSSKGNTGELFF.